Shown below are 10 T cell receptor beta chains from a single sample sequenced in a study of response to subunit inactivated influenza vaccine. From the RT-PCR reads, TCRdb called clonotypes with MiXCR, one entry per CDR3 protein. The data show approximately 530,000 distinct CDR3 sequences, approximately 6.9% seen once. The material sequenced was PBMCs from blood, taken approximately 25 months after vaccination. All receptors come from a man aged 50-75 years who received an inactivated influenza vaccine.

This clonotype was detected a few times. The CDR3: CASSQASGRAVEQYF. For the CDR3, the DNA is TGTGCCAGCTCACAGGCTAGCGGGAGGGCCGTTGAGCAGTACTTC. The chain is built from TRBV18 and TRBJ2-7, with 12 bases matching TRBD2. Germline lookup yields CDR1 KGHSH and CDR2 LQKENI. The V and J ends lost 4 bases and 7 bases, in that order; junction bases with no gene match: 8. The CDR3 is 15 residues long.

This clonotype has more than one count but fewer than ten. The chain couples TRBV7-8 to TRBJ2-2; D gene uncertain. CDR1 and CDR2 from the germline V gene are SGHVS and FQNEAQ. The CDR3 has 16 amino acids. V was trimmed by 2 bases and J by 0 bases, leaving 10 bases between them. The CDR3 sequence: CASSLYRAANTGELFF. The CDR3 DNA is TGTGCCAGCAGCTTATATCGGGCGGCGAACACCGGGGAGCTGTTTTTT.

The rearrangement uses TRBV4-3 and TRBJ2-2; 7 positions match TRBD1. The germline CDR1 and CDR2 sequences are LGHNA and YSLEER. The CDR3 has 15 residues. J gave up 8 bases and V 0 bases, and 6 bases lay outside the gene matches. The CDR3: CASSQDIGQEGELFF. DNA for the CDR3: TGCGCCAGCAGCCAAGATATCGGACAGGAAGGGGAGCTGTTTTTT.

This clonotype was observed a few times. The V and J genes are TRBV30 and TRBJ2-4; 13 nucleotides agree with TRBD2. CDR1 is GTSNPN, CDR2 SVGIG, per germline (reference sequence). Trimming removed 2 bases from V and 8 bases from J; junction bases left unmatched: 3. This CDR3 has 14 residues. The CDR3 DNA follows: TGTGCCTGGAGTCTTACTAGCGGGGGGGACATTCAGTACTTC. Encoded protein: CAWSLTSGGDIQYF. Supplemented by reference TRBV30 and TRBJ2-4, the full variable domain reads SQTIHQWPATLVQPVGSPLSLECTVEGTSNPNLYWYRQAAGRGLQLLFYSVGIGQISSEVPQNLSASRPQDRQFILSSKKLLLSDSGFYLCAWSLTSGGDIQYFGAGTRLSVL.

This clonotype was detected ten times or more. V and J are TRBV5-1 and TRBJ2-5; 11 bases are a match to TRBD2. The CDR3 runs to 15 residues. J was trimmed by 5 bases and V by 0 bases; bases with no gene match: 3. Per germline, CDR1 SGHRS and CDR2 YFSETQ. The CDR3 DNA sequence: TGCGCCAGCAGCTTGGCAGGGACTAGCGGTGAGACCCAGTACTTC. This codes for CASSLAGTSGETQYF.

The genes are TRBV20-1 and TRBJ2-4; D remains unclear. Trimming shortened V by 3 bases and J by 0 bases, and 12 bases separated the two germline ends. The CDR3 has 15 residues. Germline CDR1 reads DFQATT; CDR2 reads SNEGSKA (reference sequence). This CDR3 is CSASRAFLAKNIQYF. CDR3 nucleotides: TGCAGTGCTAGTCGTGCGTTTCTAGCCAAAAACATTCAGTACTTC.

This clonotype was picked up many times. The chain has TRBV6-2 or TRBV6-3 and TRBJ2-5; D not certain. CDR1 and CDR2 from the germline V gene are MNHEY and SVGEGT. The CDR3 runs 13 residues. Trimming took 6 bases from V and 7 from J, leaving 15 bases between them. Here the CDR3 DNA reads TGTGCCAGCAGCCTGTCCCCAAGTGGGACCCAGTACTTC. This gives the protein CASSLSPSGTQYF.

This clonotype was seen more than once but under ten times. The V call is TRBV5-1, the J call TRBJ2-5, with D perhaps given as TRBD1 or TRBD2 (5 bases each). CDR1 and CDR2 (germline): SGHRS, YFSETQ. The ends were cut back, 1 base at V and 5 bases at J, with 12 bases in the middle. This CDR3 is 14 amino acids long. CDR3 sequence (DNA): TGCGCCAGCAGCTTGACGGGGCTGGGGGAGACCCAGTACTTC. Amino acids: CASSLTGLGETQYF.

This clonotype occurred many times. An end of the junction differs from the germline gene, which may be a read error. This rearrangement joins TRBV6-1 to TRBJ2-2, with TRBD1 as a possible D gene (5 bases). This CDR3 contains 15 residues. Germline values: CDR1 MNHNS, CDR2 SASEGT. CDR3 sequence reads: CAGRVRSTNTGELFF. The CDR3 DNA reads as TGTGCCGGCAGGGTAAGATCCACGAACACCGGGGAGCTGTTTTTT.

This clonotype was counted only a few times. The genes are TRBV7-9 and TRBJ2-1, with D unclear. CDR3 length: 15 residues. Germline V gives CDR1 SEHNR, CDR2 FQNEAQ (reference sequence). With 0 bases removed from V and 2 bases from J, the gap between germline ends came to 8 bases. The CDR3 nucleotides read TGTGCCAGCAGCTTAGCAGGGAAGGCCTACAATGAGCAGTTCTTC. Its protein is CASSLAGKAYNEQFF.